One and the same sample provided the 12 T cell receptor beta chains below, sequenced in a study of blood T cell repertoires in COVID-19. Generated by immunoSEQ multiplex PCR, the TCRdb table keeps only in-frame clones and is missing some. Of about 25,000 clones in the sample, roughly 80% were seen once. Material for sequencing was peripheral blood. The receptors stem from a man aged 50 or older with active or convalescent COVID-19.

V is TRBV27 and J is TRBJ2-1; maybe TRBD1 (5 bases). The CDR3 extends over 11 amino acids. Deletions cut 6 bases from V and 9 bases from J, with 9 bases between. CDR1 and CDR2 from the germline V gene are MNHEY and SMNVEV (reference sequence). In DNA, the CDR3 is TGTGCCAGCAGCCGAAGGGGTGAGCAGTTCTTC. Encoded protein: CASSRRGEQFF.

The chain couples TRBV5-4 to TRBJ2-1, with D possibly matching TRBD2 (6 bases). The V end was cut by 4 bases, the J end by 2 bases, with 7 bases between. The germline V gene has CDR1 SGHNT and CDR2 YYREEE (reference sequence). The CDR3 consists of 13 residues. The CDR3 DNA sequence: TGTGCCAGCAGCGCGGGGACCTACAATGAGCAGTTCTTC. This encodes CASSAGTYNEQFF.

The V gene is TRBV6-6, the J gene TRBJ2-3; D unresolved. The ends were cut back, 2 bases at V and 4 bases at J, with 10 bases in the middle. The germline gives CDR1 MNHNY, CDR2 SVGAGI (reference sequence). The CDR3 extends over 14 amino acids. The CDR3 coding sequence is TGTGCCAGCAGTTACGGAATTCTAGCAGATACGCAGTATTTT. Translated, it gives CASSYGILADTQYF.

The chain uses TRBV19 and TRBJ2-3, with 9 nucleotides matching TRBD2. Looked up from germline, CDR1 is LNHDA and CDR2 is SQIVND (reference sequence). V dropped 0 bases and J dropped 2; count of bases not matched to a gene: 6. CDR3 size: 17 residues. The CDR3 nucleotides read TGTGCCAGTAGTATAGATCCGCTAGCGGGGTTCACAGATACGCAGTATTTT. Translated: CASSIDPLAGFTDTQYF. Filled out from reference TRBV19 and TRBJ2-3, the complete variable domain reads DGGITQSPKYLFRKEGQNVTLSCEQNLNHDAMYWYRQDPGQGLRLIYYSQIVNDFQKGDIAEGYSVSREKKESFPLTVTSAQKNPTAFYLCASSIDPLAGFTDTQYFGPGTRLTVL.

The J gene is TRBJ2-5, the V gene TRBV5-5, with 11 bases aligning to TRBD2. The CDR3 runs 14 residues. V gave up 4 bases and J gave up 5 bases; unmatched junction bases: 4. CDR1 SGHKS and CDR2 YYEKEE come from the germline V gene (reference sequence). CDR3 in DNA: TGTGCCAGCAGCGTGACTAGCGGGGCGGAGACCCAGTACTTC. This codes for CASSVTSGAETQYF. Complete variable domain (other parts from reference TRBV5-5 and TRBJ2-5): DAGVTQSPTHLIKTRGQQVTLRCSPISGHKSVSWYQQVLGQGPQFIFQYYEKEERGRGNFPDRFSARQFPNYSSELNVNALLLGDSALYLCASSVTSGAETQYFGPGTRLLVL.

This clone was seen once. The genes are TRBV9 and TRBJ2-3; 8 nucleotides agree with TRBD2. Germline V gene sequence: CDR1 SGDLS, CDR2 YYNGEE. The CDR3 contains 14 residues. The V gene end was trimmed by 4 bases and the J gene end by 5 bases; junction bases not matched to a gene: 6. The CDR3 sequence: CASSSDLAGDTQYF. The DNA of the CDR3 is TGTGCCAGCAGCTCCGACCTAGCGGGAGATACGCAGTATTTT.

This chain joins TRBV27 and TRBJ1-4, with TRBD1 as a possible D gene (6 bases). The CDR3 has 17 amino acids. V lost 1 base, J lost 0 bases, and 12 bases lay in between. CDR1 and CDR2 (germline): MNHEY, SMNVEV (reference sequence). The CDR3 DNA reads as TGTGCCAGCAGTTTATTCGGGGACACATCAACTAATGAAAAACTGTTTTTT. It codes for CASSLFGDTSTNEKLFF. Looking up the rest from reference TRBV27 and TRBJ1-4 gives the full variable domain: EAQVTQNPRYLITVTGKKLTVTCSQNMNHEYMSWYRQDPGLGLRQIYYSMNVEVTDKGDVPEGYKVSRKEKRNFPLILESPSPNQTSLYFCASSLFGDTSTNEKLFFGSGTQLSVL.

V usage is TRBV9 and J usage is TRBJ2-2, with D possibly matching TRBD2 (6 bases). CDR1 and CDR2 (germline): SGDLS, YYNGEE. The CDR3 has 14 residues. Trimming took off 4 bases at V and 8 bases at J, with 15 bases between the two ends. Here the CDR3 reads CASSPSLALGELFF. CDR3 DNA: TGTGCCAGCAGCCCAAGCCTAGCGTTAGGGGAGCTGTTTTTT.

For the CDR3, the DNA is TGTGCCAGCGGGCCCGGGACTAGCGGGAGCACCGGGGAGCTGTTTTTT. Protein product: CASGPGTSGSTGELFF. The chain combines TRBV27 with TRBJ2-2; TRBD2 aligns across 14 bases. Germline V lookup: CDR1 MNHEY, CDR2 SMNVEV (reference sequence). V dropped 8 bases and J dropped 4; count of bases not matched to a gene: 6. The CDR3 contains 16 residues.

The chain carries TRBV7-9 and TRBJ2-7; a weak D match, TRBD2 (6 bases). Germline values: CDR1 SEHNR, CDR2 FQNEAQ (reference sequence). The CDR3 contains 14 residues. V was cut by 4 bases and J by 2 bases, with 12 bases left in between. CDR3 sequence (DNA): TGTGCCAGCAGCTACCCGGGACTCACCTACGAGCAGTACTTC. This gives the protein CASSYPGLTYEQYF.

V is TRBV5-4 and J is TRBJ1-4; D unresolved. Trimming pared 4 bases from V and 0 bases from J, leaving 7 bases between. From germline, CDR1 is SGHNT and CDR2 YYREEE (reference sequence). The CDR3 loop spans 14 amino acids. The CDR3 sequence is CASSPGTTNEKLFF. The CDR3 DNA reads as TGTGCCAGCAGCCCGGGGACAACTAATGAAAAACTGTTTTTT.

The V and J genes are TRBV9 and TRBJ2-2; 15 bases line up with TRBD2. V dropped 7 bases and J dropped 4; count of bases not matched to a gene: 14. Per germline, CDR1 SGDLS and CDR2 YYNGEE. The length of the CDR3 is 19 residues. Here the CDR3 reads CASGTGTSGGNRGTGELFF. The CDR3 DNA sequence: TGTGCCAGCGGAACGGGGACTAGCGGGGGGAACCGGGGCACCGGGGAGCTGTTTTTT.